Shown below are 21 T cell receptor beta chains from a single sample sequenced in a study of T cells in Graves' hyperthyroidism and ophthalmopathy. Amplification targeted TCR beta CDR3 regions from RNA transcripts. First-round RT-PCR with HTBI primers amplified the TCR CDR3 region. TCRdb called the multiplex PCR reads again in MiXCR, with one record for every CDR3 protein. This table has 660,000 or so distinct CDR3 sequences, 20% appearing once. The sample taken for sequencing was blood. These receptors were taken from a man in his thirties or forties with Graves' ophthalmopathy.

This clonotype was detected only a few times. The chain uses TRBV11-2 and TRBJ2-1; 8 positions match TRBD2. The CDR3 totals 12 residues. Germline trimming cut 8 bases from V and 4 bases from J; bases unmatched to any gene: 1. Germline values: CDR1 SGHAT, CDR2 FQNNGV. The CDR3 loop reads CASQRGYNEQFF. As DNA, the CDR3 is TGTGCCAGCCAGCGGGGGTACAATGAGCAGTTCTTC.

This clonotype was seen ten or more times. The gene calls are TRBV28 and TRBJ2-7; D may correspond to TRBD1 or TRBD2 (5 bases each). Germline assignment: CDR1 MDHEN and CDR2 SYDVKM. The CDR3 extends over 15 amino acids. Trimming cost V 5 bases and J 1 base, with 15 bases left between them. The CDR3 sequence is CASSTFRGASYEQYF. The CDR3 DNA reads as TGTGCCAGCAGTACCTTTAGGGGAGCGTCCTACGAGCAGTACTTC.

This clonotype was observed a few times. This chain links TRBV6-2 or TRBV6-3 with TRBJ2-2, with 13 bases identical to TRBD2. CDR1 MNHEY and CDR2 SVGEGT come from the germline V gene. J was trimmed by 3 bases and V by 6 bases; bases with no gene match: 4. The CDR3 contains 16 residues. The CDR3 region has the DNA TGTGCCAGCAGACGGGGGACTAGCGGGGACACCGGGGAGCTGTTTTTT. It is translated as CASRRGTSGDTGELFF.

The rearrangement joins TRBV4-1 to TRBJ2-7, with a possible D match to TRBD2 (6 bases). Germline lookup yields CDR1 MGHRA and CDR2 YSYEKL. The V end lost 0 bases, the J end lost 5 bases, and 17 bases lay between the germline ends. The CDR3 has 16 residues. CDR3 in amino acids: CASSQDSGSAADEQYF. The CDR3 nucleotides read TGCGCCAGCAGCCAAGATTCCGGGAGCGCTGCGGACGAGCAGTACTTC.

This clonotype was recorded many times. V and J are TRBV28 and TRBJ2-7; D is uncertain. Trimming stripped 5 bases from V and 0 bases from J, with 14 bases between. Germline CDR1 reads MDHEN; CDR2 reads SYDVKM. The CDR3 extends over 15 amino acids. The CDR3 DNA follows: TGTGCCAGCAGTCCCACGGGCTACCGCTCCTACGAGCAGTACTTC. Its translation: CASSPTGYRSYEQYF. Variable domain in full (rest from reference TRBV28 and TRBJ2-7): DVKVTQSSRYLVKRTGEKVFLECVQDMDHENMFWYRQDPGLGLRLIYFSYDVKMKEKGDIPEGYSVSREKKERFSLILESASTNQTSMYLCASSPTGYRSYEQYFGPGTRLTVT.

This clonotype was counted only a few times. The chain uses TRBV27 and TRBJ2-5; D is ambiguous. Germline CDR1 MNHEY, CDR2 SMNVEV (reference sequence). V was shortened by 6 bases and J by 4 bases, with 21 bases between the two germline ends. The CDR3 runs to 16 residues. The CDR3 protein is CASRQMGGPRGETQYF. The CDR3 region has the DNA TGTGCCAGCAGGCAGATGGGCGGACCCCGAGGAGAGACCCAGTACTTC.

This chain joins TRBV29-1 and TRBJ2-5, with 7 nucleotides matching TRBD1. The length of the CDR3 is 14 residues. Per the germline V gene, CDR1 is SQVTM and CDR2 is ANQGSEA. The V and J ends lost 2 bases and 5 bases, in that order; junction bases with no gene match: 8. For the CDR3, the DNA is TGCAGCGTTGAAACCGACAGGGTGATCGAGACCCAGTACTTC. As protein: CSVETDRVIETQYF.

The gene calls are TRBV6-2 or TRBV6-3 and TRBJ2-1, with D unclear. Germline-derived CDR1 and CDR2 are MNHEY and SVGEGT. The CDR3 covers 13 residues. Trimming pared 4 bases from V and 5 bases from J, leaving 9 bases between. In DNA, the CDR3 is TGTGCCAGCAGTTTGACGCAAAACAATGAGCAGTTCTTC. Protein: CASSLTQNNEQFF.

In this sample, this clonotype turned up a few times. One end of the junction varies from germline; a read error may be responsible. The chain employs TRBV5-4 and TRBJ2-6; 7 nucleotides match TRBD1. The CDR3 totals 18 residues. From germline, CDR1 is SGHNT and CDR2 YYREEE (reference sequence). CDR3 nucleotide sequence: TGTGCCAGCAGCAAATTTGGACAGGCCAACTCTAGGGCCAACGTCCTGACTTTC. Protein sequence: CASSKFGQANSRANVLTF.

This clonotype was seen ten or more times. The V and J genes are TRBV18 and TRBJ2-2; D is unresolved. Trimming cost V 4 bases and J 1 base, with 4 bases left between them. The CDR3 totals 13 residues. From germline, CDR1 is KGHSH and CDR2 LQKENI. For the CDR3, the DNA is TGTGCCAGCTCACAGGAGAACACCGGGGAGCTGTTTTTT. Translation gives CASSQENTGELFF.

The chain is built from TRBV3-1 and TRBJ2-5; TRBD1 matches 7 bases. The J segment lost 3 bases and the V segment lost 5 bases, leaving 9 bases of the junction unmatched. This CDR3 spans 15 amino acids. Germline V gives CDR1 LGHDT, CDR2 YNNKEL (reference sequence). CDR3 DNA: TGTGCCAGCAGCTACACCGGGACAGCAAAAGAGACCCAGTACTTC. Translated, it gives CASSYTGTAKETQYF.

The rearrangement joins TRBV20-1 to TRBJ2-1; unclear D gene. The germline V gene encodes CDR1 DFQATT and CDR2 SNEGSKA (reference sequence). V shed 0 bases and J shed 10 bases, with 13 bases lying between them. This CDR3 contains 13 residues. CDR3 residues: CSARDQGLWEQFF. As DNA, the CDR3 is TGCAGTGCTAGAGATCAAGGGTTGTGGGAGCAGTTCTTC.

This chain uses TRBV10-3 with TRBJ2-3, with D unresolved. Trimming shortened V by 0 bases and J by 6 bases, and 7 bases separated the two germline ends. This CDR3 comprises 13 residues. From germline, CDR1 is ENHRY and CDR2 SYGVKD. CDR3 region: CAISESPTDTQYF. In DNA, the CDR3 is TGTGCCATCAGTGAGTCTCCCACTGATACGCAGTATTTT.

The rearrangement joins TRBV15 to TRBJ1-1; 8 nucleotides match TRBD1. V dropped 1 base and J dropped 4; count of bases not matched to a gene: 5. This CDR3 contains 15 residues. CDR1 is LNHNV, CDR2 YYDKDF, per germline (reference sequence). In DNA form, the CDR3 reads TGTGCCACCAGCAGAGGGACAGGGAGAGGCACTGAAGCTTTCTTT. It yields the protein CATSRGTGRGTEAFF.

This clonotype has just a few counts. A much larger clone sits a single nucleotide away, making a read error possible. This chain uses TRBV2 with TRBJ2-1; D perhaps matches TRBD1 (6 bases). V was pared by 8 bases and J by 4 bases, with 12 bases between. Looked up from germline, CDR1 is SNHLY and CDR2 is FYNNEI. This CDR3 is 13 amino acids long. CDR3 sequence (DNA): TGTGCCAGCGGGGAACAGGGTTACAATGAGCAGTTCTTC. Its translation: CASGEQGYNEQFF.

V gene TRBV20-1 combines with J gene TRBJ2-7; TRBD2 matches at 8 bases. Trimming at V came to 0 bases and at J to 5 bases, leaving 12 bases not matched to a gene. The CDR3 totals 16 residues. Germline V lookup: CDR1 DFQATT, CDR2 SNEGSKA (reference sequence). DNA of the CDR3: TGCAGTGCTAGAGACAGAAGCCCGAGCGGGAGCCACGAGCAGTACTTC. It codes for CSARDRSPSGSHEQYF.

The chain carries TRBV12-3 or TRBV12-4 and TRBJ2-2, with 9 bases lining up with TRBD2. The CDR3 extends over 12 amino acids. The J segment lost 10 bases and the V segment lost 4 bases, leaving 1 base of the junction unmatched. This chain's CDR3 is CASSWTSAELFF. DNA for the CDR3: TGTGCCAGCAGTTGGACTAGCGCGGAGCTGTTTTTT.

The chain couples TRBV30 to TRBJ2-3; no clear D gene. V lost 1 base, J lost 0 bases, and 11 bases lay in between. CDR3 length: 15 residues. CDR1 is GTSNPN, CDR2 SVGIG, per germline (reference sequence). In nucleotides, the CDR3 is TGTGCCTGGAGTGAGGGATTAGAGAGCACAGATACGCAGTATTTT. Encoded protein: CAWSEGLESTDTQYF.

This clonotype has a count of ten or more. The CDR3 loop reads CASTGLAVSYNEQFF. The DNA for the CDR3 is TGTGCCAGCACGGGACTAGCCGTCTCCTACAATGAGCAGTTCTTC. This chain connects TRBV11-2 to TRBJ2-1; 9 nucleotides line up with TRBD2. The V and J ends lost 7 bases and 0 bases, in that order; junction bases with no gene match: 4. Germline V gene data show CDR1 as SGHAT and CDR2 as FQNNGV. This CDR3 comprises 15 residues.

J is TRBJ2-3 and V is TRBV6-2 or TRBV6-3, with D unclear. Germline V lookup: CDR1 MNHEY, CDR2 SVGEGT. With 6 bases removed from V and 2 bases from J, the gap between germline ends came to 15 bases. The CDR3 covers 15 residues. DNA for the CDR3: TGTGCCAGCAGCCCTTTTTCCCCTTTCACAGATACGCAGTATTTT. It translates to CASSPFSPFTDTQYF.

This clonotype was observed at least ten times. The rearrangement uses TRBV20-1 and TRBJ1-5; TRBD1 aligns across 10 bases. Per germline, CDR1 DFQATT and CDR2 SNEGSKA (reference sequence). The CDR3 is 16 residues long. The ends lost 1 base at V and 5 bases at J; junction bases unmatched: 8. This CDR3 is CSARVLGTGDDQPQHF. The CDR3 DNA is TGCAGTGCTAGAGTCCTCGGGACAGGGGATGATCAGCCCCAGCATTTT.